The 21 T cell receptor beta chains below were found in one sample sequenced in a study of beta chain features in type 1 diabetes. Reverse transcription of all isolated RNA meant that expressed TCRB transcripts were sequenced. Sequencing used immunoSEQ multiplex PCR; TCRdb keeps in-frame clones, though not all of them. Of around 250,000 clones in the sample, 25% to 30% were seen once. Sequencing was carried out using central memory CD4+ T cells from blood. These receptors all come from a man aged 30 to 45 in good health.

This clone was found a few times. Distinct nucleotide sequences in the sample also encode this CDR3. The chain has TRBV20-1 and TRBJ2-7; D is undetermined. This CDR3 comprises 10 residues. V lost 6 bases to trimming and J lost 3 bases, with 6 bases between them. Germline V lookup: CDR1 DFQATT, CDR2 SNEGSKA (reference sequence). In nucleotides, the CDR3 is TGCAGTGCCCGACTCTACGAGCAGTACTTC. Protein sequence: CSARLYEQYF.

The rearrangement links TRBV28 to TRBJ1-1; tentatively, D is TRBD1 (5 bases). Germline CDR1 reads MDHEN; CDR2 reads SYDVKM. Trimming took off 7 bases at V and 8 bases at J, with 23 bases between the two ends. This CDR3 is 15 amino acids long. The CDR3 DNA reads as TGTGCCAGCACTACTCAGACAGCCCTGGCCCCCGAAGCTTTCTTT. Translated: CASTTQTALAPEAFF.

This chain uses TRBV7-9 with TRBJ2-5; TRBD1 or TRBD2 may be the D gene (5 bases each). The CDR3 runs to 13 residues. Germline lookup yields CDR1 SEHNR and CDR2 FQNEAQ (reference sequence). V was pared by 7 bases and J by 7 bases, with 16 bases between. The CDR3 sequence is CASTAGTLGTQYF. CDR3 coding DNA: TGTGCCAGCACCGCCGGGACCCTGGGGACCCAGTACTTC.

A few counts support this clone. Other DNA sequences within the sample encode an identical CDR3. The chain employs TRBV29-1 and TRBJ2-5; D is unclear. The CDR3 runs 12 residues. Germline CDR1 reads SQVTM; CDR2 reads ANQGSEA. V lost 4 bases to trimming and J lost 1 base, with 7 bases between them. CDR3 region: CSVVGGQETQYF. Here the CDR3 DNA reads TGCAGCGTTGTAGGTGGCCAAGAGACCCAGTACTTC.

V is TRBV6-1 and J is TRBJ2-4, with unresolved D. The CDR3 has 11 residues. V lost 0 bases, J lost 9 bases, and 3 bases lay in between. The V gene's germline CDR1 is MNHNS and CDR2 SASEGT. The CDR3 coding sequence is TGTGCCAGCAGTGAAGCGAGCATTCAGTACTTC. This sequence encodes CASSEASIQYF.

The chain has TRBV7-2 and TRBJ2-1, with 7 positions matching TRBD2. The CDR3 loop spans 15 amino acids. V shed 1 base, J shed 7 bases, and the junction held 7 bases outside the gene matches. Germline V gene lookup returns CDR1 SGHTA and CDR2 FQGNSA. As DNA, the CDR3 is TGTGCCAGCAGCTTAGATATGGGGAGGGATAATGAGCAGTTCTTC. Amino acids: CASSLDMGRDNEQFF. Full variable domain (remainder filled in from reference TRBV7-2 and TRBJ2-1): GAGVSQSPSNKVTEKGKDVELRCDPISGHTALYWYRQSLGQGLEFLIYFQGNSAPDKSGLPSDRFSAERTGGSVSTLTIQRTQQEDSAVYLCASSLDMGRDNEQFFGPGTRLTVL.

This clone was observed a few times. The chain recombines TRBV19 with TRBJ2-2, with D uncertain. CDR3 size: 14 residues. CDR1 and CDR2 (germline): LNHDA, SQIVND (reference sequence). Trimming removed 0 bases from V and 6 bases from J, with 8 bases in between. CDR3 DNA sequence: TGTGCCAGTAGTATAGAAGACCGTCCCGGGGAGCTGTTTTTT. It codes for CASSIEDRPGELFF.

In this sample, this clone turned up a few times. The chain links TRBV5-1 to TRBJ2-3; D is possibly TRBD1 (6 bases). Germline V gives CDR1 SGHRS, CDR2 YFSETQ. The CDR3 contains 13 residues. V was cut by 1 base and J by 8 bases, with 11 bases left in between. CDR3 nucleotide sequence: TGCGCCAGCAGCTTGCAGGGGCCTGGTACGCAGTATTTT. This gives the protein CASSLQGPGTQYF.

The chain is built from TRBV5-1 and TRBJ2-7; 9 bases align to TRBD1. Germline values: CDR1 SGHRS, CDR2 YFSETQ. This CDR3 contains 16 residues. V shed 0 bases and J 2 bases; nucleotides not matched to a gene: 6. The CDR3 protein is CASSLVSGQGTYEQYF. The CDR3 DNA reads as TGCGCCAGCAGCTTGGTATCGGGACAGGGTACCTACGAGCAGTACTTC.

This clone was detected only a few times. This chain links TRBV4-3 with TRBJ2-6; 10 bases align to TRBD1. V lost 1 base to trimming and J lost 2 bases; unmatched junction nucleotides: 5. The V gene's germline CDR1 is LGHNA and CDR2 YSLEER. The length of the CDR3 is 18 residues. CDR3: CASSQAAGTGAGANVLTF. The DNA for the CDR3 is TGCGCCAGCAGCCAAGCTGCCGGGACAGGGGCTGGGGCCAACGTCCTGACTTTC.

The chain uses TRBV5-1 and TRBJ2-1, with 10 bases matching TRBD2. Looked up from germline, CDR1 is SGHRS and CDR2 is YFSETQ. The CDR3 runs 15 residues. Trimming cost V 4 bases and J 10 bases; bases outside gene matches: 11. Written as DNA, the CDR3 is TGCGCCAGCAGCCTCTCCGGGACTAGCGAACGGGAGCAGTTCTTC. Its protein product is CASSLSGTSEREQFF.

This clone has more than one count but fewer than ten. The V and J genes are TRBV25-1 and TRBJ2-1, with 11 bases lining up with TRBD1. This CDR3 region has 14 residues. Germline V gene data show CDR1 as MGHDK and CDR2 as SYGVNS. V lost 5 bases and J lost 6; bases outside the gene matches: 3. The CDR3 protein is CASSQDRGLNEQFF. The CDR3 DNA reads TGTGCCAGCAGTCAGGACAGGGGGCTCAATGAGCAGTTCTTC.

This clone has a handful of counts. The chain carries TRBV2 and TRBJ2-7; D is undetermined. CDR1 is SNHLY, CDR2 FYNNEI, per germline. This CDR3 is built from 12 residues. Trimming pared 6 bases from V and 4 bases from J, leaving 10 bases between. CDR3 in amino acids: CASRASTYEQYF. Here the CDR3 DNA reads TGTGCCAGCAGGGCCAGCACGTACGAGCAGTACTTC.

The chain links TRBV9 to TRBJ2-1; no reliable D call. Germline values: CDR1 SGDLS, CDR2 YYNGEE. V was cut by 0 bases and J by 8 bases, with 3 bases left in between. The CDR3 is 11 residues long. The CDR3 DNA is TGTGCCAGCAGCGTAGCTGATGAGCAGTTCTTC. This translates into CASSVADEQFF.

In its sample, this clone was seen a few times. The chain uses TRBV4-2 and TRBJ1-2; D remains ambiguous. This CDR3 is 16 amino acids long. The germline V gene has CDR1 LGHNA and CDR2 YNFKEQ. V gave up 6 bases and J gave up 0 bases, with 17 bases separating them. The CDR3, as DNA: TGTGCCAGCAGAGGTGCAGGATCATCAGCTAACTATGGCTACACCTTC. Residues: CASRGAGSSANYGYTF.

This clone was detected only a few times. The chain has TRBV19 and TRBJ2-1; 9 bases match TRBD2. V shed 4 bases, J shed 10 bases, and the junction held 8 bases outside the gene matches. Looked up from germline, CDR1 is LNHDA and CDR2 is SQIVND (reference sequence). CDR3 length: 14 residues. In DNA, the CDR3 is TGTGCCAGTAGTACCTTAGCGGGAGATCGGGAGCAGTTCTTC. Translated: CASSTLAGDREQFF.

This clone was seen only once. The chain combines TRBV19 with TRBJ1-5, with a tentative D call TRBD1 (5 bases). CDR1 and CDR2 (germline): LNHDA, SQIVND (reference sequence). The CDR3 is made up of 13 amino acids. The V end lost 5 bases, the J end lost 4 bases, and 9 bases lay between the germline ends. In DNA form, the CDR3 reads TGTGCCAGTAGTGGGACTGTTAATCAGCCCCAGCATTTT. Its protein product is CASSGTVNQPQHF.

A single count supports this clone. This sequence joins TRBV5-1 and TRBJ2-3, with 7 bases that match TRBD2. The CDR3 contains 15 residues. Trimming cost V 6 bases and J 0 bases; bases outside gene matches: 7. The germline CDR1 and CDR2 sequences are SGHRS and YFSETQ. CDR3 coding DNA: TGCGCCAGCACAGAAGGGACTATGAGCACAGATACGCAGTATTTT. It translates to CASTEGTMSTDTQYF.

This clone was counted a few times. The chain links TRBV2 to TRBJ2-7, with D uncertain. Germline CDR1 and CDR2: SNHLY and FYNNEI. V was cut by 7 bases and J by 2 bases, with 18 bases left in between. The CDR3 sequence is 15 residues long. The CDR3 coding sequence is TGTGCCAGCACCACCGACAAGCTGGTCGCCTACGAGCAGTACTTC. This encodes CASTTDKLVAYEQYF.

The V and J genes are TRBV18 and TRBJ1-1; D gene ambiguous. The germline V gene encodes CDR1 KGHSH and CDR2 LQKENI. V was cut by 5 bases and J by 2 bases, with 3 bases left in between. The CDR3 loop spans 11 amino acids. The CDR3, as DNA: TGTGCCAGCTCAGGAAACACTGAAGCTTTCTTT. Its translation: CASSGNTEAFF.

The chain employs TRBV30 and TRBJ2-5; no firm D call. V lost 5 bases and J lost 11, with 18 bases in between. In germline, CDR1 is GTSNPN, CDR2 SVGIG (reference sequence). This CDR3 spans 12 amino acids. The DNA for the CDR3 is TGTGCCTGGGCACCGGGCGACCACAAGCAGTACTTC. It encodes CAWAPGDHKQYF.